These 20 T cell receptor beta chains were all obtained from the same sample, sequenced in a study of blood T cell repertoires in COVID-19. Clones were sequenced by immunoSEQ multiplex PCR, and TCRdb holds only the in-frame ones, with some missing. The sample records about 120,000 clones, about 88% being singletons. The specimen was peripheral blood. The receptors here all came from a woman older than 75 with acute or convalescent COVID-19.

This clone was found a few times. The gene calls are TRBV14 and TRBJ1-2, with TRBD1 identical over 8 bases. J gave up 8 bases and V 1 base, and 6 bases lay outside the gene matches. CDR3 length equals 14 residues. CDR1 and CDR2 (germline): SGHDN, FVKESK. The CDR3 DNA reads TGTGCCAGCAGCCAAGGACAGGGGCATGGAGGCTACACCTTC. It translates to CASSQGQGHGGYTF.

The chain uses TRBV19 and TRBJ2-1; a possible D gene is TRBD1 (5 bases). Germline V gene sequence: CDR1 LNHDA, CDR2 SQIVND (reference sequence). V gave up 10 bases and J gave up 0 bases, with 19 bases separating them. The CDR3 sequence is 16 residues long. The CDR3 protein is CATQRVGPGSYNEQFF. In nucleotides, the CDR3 is TGTGCCACCCAAAGGGTGGGGCCGGGCTCCTACAATGAGCAGTTCTTC.

The chain links TRBV5-1 to TRBJ1-5; TRBD1 matches 7 bases. The CDR3 length is 15 residues. J gave up 3 bases and V 0 bases, and 3 bases lay outside the gene matches. Germline CDR1 is SGHRS and CDR2 is YFSETQ. CDR3 sequence: CASSLGTGANQPQHF. CDR3 sequence (DNA): TGCGCCAGCAGCTTGGGTACAGGGGCCAATCAGCCCCAGCATTTT.

This clone was found once. The chain employs TRBV13 and TRBJ1-1, with TRBD1 identical over 11 bases. The V gene end was trimmed by 5 bases and the J gene end by 4 bases; junction bases not matched to a gene: 6. Germline lookup yields CDR1 PRHDT and CDR2 FYEKMQ (reference sequence). The length of the CDR3 is 15 residues. The CDR3 spells CASSITGTGGTEAFF. DNA of the CDR3: TGTGCCAGCAGCATCACCGGGACAGGGGGCACTGAAGCTTTCTTT.

The chain is built from TRBV15 and TRBJ1-6, with D unclear. This CDR3 is 16 amino acids long. V lost 4 bases and J lost 7, with 17 bases in between. Germline lookup yields CDR1 LNHNV and CDR2 YYDKDF (reference sequence). This chain's CDR3 is CATSKGSATPNSPLHF. DNA for the CDR3: TGTGCCACCAGCAAAGGTTCCGCGACTCCGAATTCACCCCTCCACTTT.

This chain links TRBV9 with TRBJ1-5, with D unclear. This CDR3 has 15 residues. CDR1 and CDR2 (germline): SGDLS, YYNGEE. V was pared by 3 bases and J by 5 bases, with 15 bases between. The CDR3 is CASSAEGRFDQPQHF. CDR3 coding DNA: TGTGCCAGCAGCGCTGAGGGCAGATTTGATCAGCCCCAGCATTTT.

The V gene is TRBV5-1, the J gene TRBJ1-5, with D perhaps matching TRBD1 (5 bases). CDR1 SGHRS and CDR2 YFSETQ come from the germline V gene. The CDR3 consists of 13 residues. Trimming stripped 0 bases from V and 6 bases from J, with 7 bases between. CDR3 in amino acids: CASSLVGGQPQHF. CDR3 in DNA: TGCGCCAGCAGCTTGGTGGGGGGTCAGCCCCAGCATTTT.

This clone occurred a few times. This rearrangement joins TRBV27 to TRBJ2-5; 7 nucleotides line up with TRBD2. With 5 bases clipped from V and 2 bases from J, the junction kept 17 bases outside the gene matches. This CDR3 is built from 18 residues. CDR1 is MNHEY and CDR2 is SMNVEV in the germline V gene (reference sequence). This CDR3 is CASSPNSLLAGGQETQYF. The CDR3 coding sequence is TGTGCCAGCAGTCCGAACTCACTACTAGCCGGGGGGCAAGAGACCCAGTACTTC.

The chain employs TRBV29-1 and TRBJ2-6; D possibly corresponds to TRBD2 (6 bases). CDR1 and CDR2 (germline): SQVTM, ANQGSEA. Trimming shortened V by 7 bases and J by 0 bases, and 19 bases separated the two germline ends. The length of the CDR3 is 17 residues. DNA for the CDR3: TGCAGCGGAATAAAGGGGACTTTCCTCTCTGGGGCCAACGTCCTGACTTTC. Protein product: CSGIKGTFLSGANVLTF.

The J gene is TRBJ2-7, the V gene TRBV11-2, with D possibly matching TRBD1 (6 bases). Germline loops: CDR1 SGHAT, CDR2 FQNNGV. The CDR3 runs to 14 residues. The V and J ends lost 5 bases and 5 bases respectively, with 16 bases between them. This CDR3 reads CASSPRASGDEQYF. CDR3 nucleotides: TGTGCCAGCAGCCCAAGGGCGTCAGGGGACGAGCAGTACTTC.

The chain joins TRBV4-3 to TRBJ1-4; no clear D. The V and J ends lost 2 bases and 8 bases respectively, with 15 bases between them. Germline CDR1 LGHNA, CDR2 YSLEER. The CDR3 spans 15 residues. The DNA for the CDR3 is TGCGCCAGCAGCCAAACCCGGGGAAGAGGAGAAAAACTGTTTTTT. Translated: CASSQTRGRGEKLFF.

V and J are TRBV11-1 and TRBJ2-2; D might be TRBD2 (6 bases). The CDR3 runs to 15 residues. Germline loops: CDR1 SGHAT, CDR2 FQDESV (reference sequence). The V and J ends lost 1 base and 2 bases respectively, with 8 bases between them. Here the CDR3 reads CASSLVGGNTGELFF. The CDR3 DNA reads as TGTGCCAGCAGCTTAGTCGGGGGTAACACCGGGGAGCTGTTTTTT.

The chain couples TRBV14 to TRBJ1-2; no clear D gene. Trimming took 0 bases from V and 5 from J, leaving 7 bases between them. CDR3 size: 13 residues. Germline V gene data show CDR1 as SGHDN and CDR2 as FVKESK. CDR3: CASSQDGLYGYTF. Here the CDR3 DNA reads TGTGCCAGCAGCCAAGATGGGCTTTATGGCTACACCTTC. Full variable domain (rest looked up from reference TRBV14 and TRBJ1-2): EAGVTQFPSHSVIEKGQTVTLRCDPISGHDNLYWYRRVMGKEIKFLLHFVKESKQDESGMPNNRFLAERTGGTYSTLKVQPAELEDSGVYFCASSQDGLYGYTFGSGTRLTVV.

The V gene is TRBV11-2, the J gene TRBJ1-3; D might be TRBD1 (5 bases). V was shortened by 5 bases and J by 3 bases, with 14 bases between the two germline ends. In germline, CDR1 is SGHAT, CDR2 FQNNGV. The CDR3 spans 15 residues. Written as DNA, the CDR3 is TGTGCCAGCAGCGAAAACGGGGGAGGTGGAAACACCATATATTTT. Amino acid sequence: CASSENGGGGNTIYF.

The chain is built from TRBV4-2 and TRBJ2-1, with a possible D match to TRBD2 (5 bases). V gave up 0 bases and J gave up 3 bases, with 12 bases separating them. The CDR3 covers 16 residues. Germline CDR1 is LGHNA and CDR2 is YNFKEQ. In DNA form, the CDR3 reads TGTGCCAGCAGCCAAGACCGAGGGAATGTCTACAATGAGCAGTTCTTC. This encodes CASSQDRGNVYNEQFF.

V and J are TRBV11-2 and TRBJ2-1, with TRBD2 matching over 11 bases. Unmatched junction bases numbered 12, after V lost 5 bases and J lost 3 bases. The CDR3 runs 18 residues. CDR1 and CDR2 from the germline V gene are SGHAT and FQNNGV. CDR3 in amino acids: CASSPRRWGTSGYNEQFF. In DNA, the CDR3 is TGTGCCAGCAGCCCGCGAAGGTGGGGGACTAGCGGCTACAATGAGCAGTTCTTC. Full variable domain (remainder filled in from reference TRBV11-2 and TRBJ2-1): EAGVAQSPRYKIIEKRQSVAFWCNPISGHATLYWYQQILGQGPKLLIQFQNNGVVDDSQLPKDRFSAERLKGVDSTLKIQPAKLEDSAVYLCASSPRRWGTSGYNEQFFGPGTRLTVL.

The chain combines TRBV4-2 with TRBJ2-1; D remains ambiguous. V was clipped by 6 bases and J by 7 bases, with 7 bases between them. CDR3 length: 11 residues. Germline CDR1 LGHNA, CDR2 YNFKEQ. The CDR3 coding sequence is TGTGCCAGCAGGACAAGTAATGAGCAGTTCTTC. This translates into CASRTSNEQFF.

The V and J genes are TRBV9 and TRBJ2-1; 9 bases line up with TRBD2. The V and J ends lost 3 bases and 4 bases, in that order; junction bases with no gene match: 5. The V gene's germline CDR1 is SGDLS and CDR2 YYNGEE. CDR3 size: 15 residues. The CDR3 sequence: CASSGRTSVYNEQFF. In nucleotides, the CDR3 is TGTGCCAGCAGCGGAAGGACTAGCGTATACAATGAGCAGTTCTTC.

The chain employs TRBV27 and TRBJ2-7, with a tentative D call TRBD2 (6 bases). The germline gives CDR1 MNHEY, CDR2 SMNVEV (reference sequence). The CDR3 is made up of 12 amino acids. V lost 6 bases to trimming and J lost 3 bases, with 9 bases between them. CDR3 coding DNA: TGTGCCAGCAGGGGGCGGGGCTACGAGCAGTACTTC. Translation: CASRGRGYEQYF.

The gene calls are TRBV3-1 (or the pseudogene TRBV3-2) and TRBJ1-6; D unclear. The CDR3 runs 14 residues. Between the trimmed V and J ends, which lost 1 base and 6 bases, there was a span of 7 bases. Germline assignment: CDR1 LGHDT and CDR2 YNNKEL (reference sequence). The CDR3 region has the DNA TGTGCCAGCAGCCAAGGGCGGGTTAATTCACCCCTCCACTTT. Protein sequence: CASSQGRVNSPLHF.